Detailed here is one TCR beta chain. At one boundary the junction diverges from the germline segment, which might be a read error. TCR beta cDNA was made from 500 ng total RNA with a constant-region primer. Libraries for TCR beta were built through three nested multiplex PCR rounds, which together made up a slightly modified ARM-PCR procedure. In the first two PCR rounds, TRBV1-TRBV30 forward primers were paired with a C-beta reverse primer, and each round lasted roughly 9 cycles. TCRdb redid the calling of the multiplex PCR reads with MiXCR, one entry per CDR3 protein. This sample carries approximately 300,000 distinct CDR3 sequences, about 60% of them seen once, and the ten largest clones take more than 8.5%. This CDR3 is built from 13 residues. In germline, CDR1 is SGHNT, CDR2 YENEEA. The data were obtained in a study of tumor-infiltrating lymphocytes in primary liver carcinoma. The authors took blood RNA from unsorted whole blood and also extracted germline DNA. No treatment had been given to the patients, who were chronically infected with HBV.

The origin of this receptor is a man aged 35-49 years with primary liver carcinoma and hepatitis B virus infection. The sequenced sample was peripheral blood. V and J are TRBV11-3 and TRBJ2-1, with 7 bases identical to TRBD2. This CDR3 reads CACSFRPGGEKFF. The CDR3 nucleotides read TGTGCCTGCAGCTTCCGGCCTGGGGGGGAGAAGTTCTTC.